This TCR beta chain was obtained from a study of T cell responses to AZD1222 COVID-19 vaccine. Trimming pared 2 bases from V and 6 bases from J, leaving 10 bases between. The CDR3 has 14 amino acids. Germline V gene sequence: CDR1 MNHEY, CDR2 SVGAGI. This clone showed up just once. Its target is not known. Study-level findings and limits: Spike-specific TCR breadth and depth were elevated following two AZD1222 doses.

Sequencing used immunoSEQ multiplex PCR; TCRdb keeps in-frame clones, though not all of them. The sample carries 120,000 or so clones, 92% recorded once. The receptor's source is an adult in good health. J is TRBJ2-2 and V is TRBV6-5; D is undetermined. Sequencing was performed on peripheral blood, taken on day 0 of AZD1222 vaccination. The CDR3 loop is CASSYDGEAGELFF. CDR3 coding DNA: TGTGCCAGCAGTTACGACGGAGAGGCCGGGGAGCTGTTTTTT.